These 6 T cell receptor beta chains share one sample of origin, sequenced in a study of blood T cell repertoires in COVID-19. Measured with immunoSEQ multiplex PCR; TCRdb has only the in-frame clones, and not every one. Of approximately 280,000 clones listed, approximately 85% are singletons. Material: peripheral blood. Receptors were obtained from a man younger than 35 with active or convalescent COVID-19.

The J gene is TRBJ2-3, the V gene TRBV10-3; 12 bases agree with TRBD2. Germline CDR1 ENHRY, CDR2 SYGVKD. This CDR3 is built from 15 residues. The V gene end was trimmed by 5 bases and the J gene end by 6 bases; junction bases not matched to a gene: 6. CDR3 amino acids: CAISWTSGARDTQYF. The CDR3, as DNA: TGTGCCATCAGTTGGACTAGCGGGGCTCGCGATACGCAGTATTTT.

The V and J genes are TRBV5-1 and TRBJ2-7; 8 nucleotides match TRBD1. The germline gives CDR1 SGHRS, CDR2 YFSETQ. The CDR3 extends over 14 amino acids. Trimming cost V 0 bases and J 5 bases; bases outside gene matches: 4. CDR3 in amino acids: CASSLAGQGNEQYF. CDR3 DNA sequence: TGCGCCAGCAGCTTGGCCGGACAGGGCAACGAGCAGTACTTC.

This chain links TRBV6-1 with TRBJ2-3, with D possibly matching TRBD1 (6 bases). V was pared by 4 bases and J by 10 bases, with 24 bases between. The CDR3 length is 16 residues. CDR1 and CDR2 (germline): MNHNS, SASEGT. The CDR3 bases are TGTGCCAGCAGTGCCACATCCGGGACAACTCCCGGGGCGCAGTATTTT. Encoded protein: CASSATSGTTPGAQYF.

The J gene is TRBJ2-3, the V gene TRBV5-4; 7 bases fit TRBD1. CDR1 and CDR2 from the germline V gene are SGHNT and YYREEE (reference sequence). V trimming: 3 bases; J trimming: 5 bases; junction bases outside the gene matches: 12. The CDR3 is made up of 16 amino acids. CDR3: CASSSPAGGVEDTQYF. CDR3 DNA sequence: TGTGCCAGCAGCTCCCCTGCAGGGGGAGTGGAAGATACGCAGTATTTT.

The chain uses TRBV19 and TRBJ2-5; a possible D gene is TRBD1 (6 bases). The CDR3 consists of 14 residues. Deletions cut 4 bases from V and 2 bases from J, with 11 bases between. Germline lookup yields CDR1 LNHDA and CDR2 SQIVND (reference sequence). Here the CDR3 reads CASSKKGQQETQYF. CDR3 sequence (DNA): TGTGCCAGTAGTAAAAAGGGACAACAAGAGACCCAGTACTTC.

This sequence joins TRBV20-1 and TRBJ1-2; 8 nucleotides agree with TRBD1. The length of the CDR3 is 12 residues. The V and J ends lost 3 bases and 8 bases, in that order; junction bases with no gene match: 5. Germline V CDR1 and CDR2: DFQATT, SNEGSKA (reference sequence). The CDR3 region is CSASIRGPGYTF. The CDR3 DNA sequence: TGCAGTGCTAGTATCAGGGGGCCCGGCTACACCTTC.